This TCR beta chain appears in the sequencing data of a study of OX40 agonist ivuxolimab in advanced cancers. Concerning the study at large: Ivuxolimab, which targeted the costimulatory receptor OX40 (CD134), was an agonistic, fully human IgG2 monoclonal antibody. Partial responses occurred in three dose-escalation patients, of whom one had hepatocellular carcinoma and two had cutaneous melanoma. The monotherapy dose-escalation portion (N of about 47 patients) of the phase I ivuxolimab trial is reported in the paper. Of the approximately 50 dose-escalation patients, hepatocellular carcinoma was present in about 19, melanoma in some 15, renal cell carcinoma in 9 and head and neck cancer in 9. Intravenous ivuxolimab was administered to patients every 2 weeks at six dose levels: 0.01, 0.1, 0.3, 1.5, 3 and 10 mg/kg. In the dose-escalation cohort, roughly four fifths of patients were male, and the mean age was roughly 60 years, with a range of about 23 to 85. Peripheral TCRbeta sequencing aimed to test whether ivuxolimab altered TCR sequence diversity and caused clonal T-cell expansion. Patients were allowed to have had prior anti-PD-1, anti-PD-L1 or anti-CTLA-4 therapy, and 30% to 40% of the dose-escalation patients had previously received checkpoint inhibitors.

Overall results and qualifications from the work: Low levels of normalized T-cell clonal expansion were also seen in some patients who did not respond. Clonal expansion of both CD4+ and CD8+ blood T cells was observed from baseline to week 6 at doses 0.1 to 3.0 mg/kg. In the 0.1-3.0 mg/kg groups, partial responders were among the patients with the lowest normalized peripheral clonal expansion, particularly in CD8+ T cells. The antigen specificity of the peripheral T cells that underwent clonal expansion was not determined. After ivuxolimab, expanded clones were on average more numerous among CD8+ T cells than among CD4+ T cells.

As to this clone: The target of this receptor is not known. No quality values exist for individual bases; no much larger clone is one base distant.

Patients with autoimmune disease history or receiving systemic immunosuppression were excluded from the trial. Peripheral blood for TCR sequencing was collected from all dose cohorts at baseline, on cycle 4 day 1, and on cycle 7 day 1. The samples were drawn from a first-in-human, open-label, multicenter phase I dose-escalation trial of ivuxolimab. Adults with locally advanced or metastatic melanoma, renal cell carcinoma, hepatocellular carcinoma or head and neck squamous cell carcinoma were enrolled in the trial. CD4+ and CD8+ T cells were sorted separately from peripheral blood before TCR sequencing. Sequences MGHRA (CDR1) and YSYEKL (CDR2) are obtained from the germline V gene. Its CDR3 holds 15 amino acids, cysteine through phenylalanine. The read is trimmed to its CDR3 DNA, 45 bases read in frame from base 1. Clipping removes 1 base from V and 3 bases from J, with 4 as the unmatched junction base count.

Genomic DNA was extracted from sorted cells for sequencing of the TCRbeta CDR3 region. The immunoSEQ Assay was used for sequencing of TCRbeta CDR3 regions. The immuneACCESS repertoire file appears here via TCRdb, limited to in-frame rearrangements. These files lack a portion of the clones; in checked studies, under half of the deficit traces to unresolved V genes, and the cause of the others is not known. The sample table shows about 40,000 clones, and around 89% are seen once. Of the sample, 0.55% to 0.7% is held by the ten largest clones. The material was CD4+ or CD8+ T cells sorted from blood, obtained in a trial of the OX40 agonist ivuxolimab. The sequence is built from TRBV4-1 and TRBJ2-7, and TRBD1 matches 9 of the central bases. The origin of this receptor is an adult with an advanced solid tumor such as melanoma, head and neck, liver or kidney cancer. At the DNA level, the sequence is TGCGCCAGCAGCCAAGTGCCGGGACAGGGCTACGAGCAGTACTTC. This encodes CASSQVPGQGYEQYF.